This T cell receptor beta chain stems from a study of low-dose radiotherapy and immunotherapy resistance in tumors. cDNA synthesis used a TRAV/TRBV-specific primer set for both chains. The TCRs were subjected to amplification over roughly 20 PCR cycles employing a constant-region primer in conjunction with a V-primer adapter. Isolated mRNA was amplified by in vitro transcription. MiXCR was run by TCRdb on the reads, yielding one entry per CDR3 protein. The table shows about 30,000 distinct CDR3 sequences, with about half occurring only once. In this sample, this clonotype turned up once. The CDR3 is made up of 16 amino acids. V shed 2 bases and J shed 3 bases, with 13 bases lying between them. Germline-derived CDR1 and CDR2 are ENHRY and SYGVKD. Time point reported: after trial treatment. Described treatment: LDRT plus nivolumab, ipilimumab, low-dose cyclophosphamide and aspirin (RACIN trial). Each patient who was eligible had an advanced solid tumor with no tumor-infiltrating lymphocytes.

The chain joins TRBV10-3 to TRBJ2-2; D is perhaps TRBD1 (5 bases). This receptor was taken from a male donor with gallbladder cancer. The sample in question was PBMCs, obtained after low-dose radiotherapy plus immunotherapy. The CDR3 sequence: CAISERAGQDTGELFF. Written as DNA, the CDR3 is TGTGCCATCAGTGAGAGGGCAGGGCAGGACACCGGGGAGCTGTTTTTT.